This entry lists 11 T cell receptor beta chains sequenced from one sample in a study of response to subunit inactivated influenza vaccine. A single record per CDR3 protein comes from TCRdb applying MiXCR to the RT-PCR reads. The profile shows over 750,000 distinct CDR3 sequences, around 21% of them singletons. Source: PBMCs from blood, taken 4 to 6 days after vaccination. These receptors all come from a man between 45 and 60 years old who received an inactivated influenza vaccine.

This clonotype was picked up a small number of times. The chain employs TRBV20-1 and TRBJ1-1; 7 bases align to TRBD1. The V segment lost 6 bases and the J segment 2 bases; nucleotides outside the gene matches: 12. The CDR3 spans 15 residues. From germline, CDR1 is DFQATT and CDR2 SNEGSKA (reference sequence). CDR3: CSATLSGTDNTEAFF. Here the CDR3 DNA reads TGCAGTGCGACCCTTTCCGGGACAGACAACACTGAAGCTTTCTTT.

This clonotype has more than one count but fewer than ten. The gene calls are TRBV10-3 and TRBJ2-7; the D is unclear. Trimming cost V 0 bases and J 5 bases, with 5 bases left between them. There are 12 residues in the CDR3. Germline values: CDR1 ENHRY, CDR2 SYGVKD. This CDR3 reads CAISESRDEQYF. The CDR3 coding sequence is TGTGCCATCAGTGAGTCTAGAGACGAGCAGTACTTC.

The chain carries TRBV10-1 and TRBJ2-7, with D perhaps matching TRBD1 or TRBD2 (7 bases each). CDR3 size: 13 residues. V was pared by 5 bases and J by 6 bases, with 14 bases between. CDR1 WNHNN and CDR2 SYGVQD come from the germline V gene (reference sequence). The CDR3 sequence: CASSRAGQLEQYF. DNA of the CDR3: TGCGCCAGCAGTCGAGCGGGACAGCTCGAGCAGTACTTC.

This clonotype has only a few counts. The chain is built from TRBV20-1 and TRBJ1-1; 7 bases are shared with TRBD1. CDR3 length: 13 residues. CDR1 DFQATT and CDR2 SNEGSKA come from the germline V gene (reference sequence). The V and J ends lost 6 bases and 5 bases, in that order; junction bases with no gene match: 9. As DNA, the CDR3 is TGCAGTGCAGGACAGGCGGTCGAAACTGAAGCTTTCTTT. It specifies CSAGQAVETEAFF.

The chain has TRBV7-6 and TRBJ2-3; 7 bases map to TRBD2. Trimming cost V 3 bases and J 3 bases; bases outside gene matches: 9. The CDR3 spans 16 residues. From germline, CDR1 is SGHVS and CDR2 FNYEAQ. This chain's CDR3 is CASSLGGGKATDTQYF. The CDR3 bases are TGTGCCAGCAGCTTGGGGGGAGGGAAAGCGACAGATACGCAGTATTTT.

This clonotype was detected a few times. This CDR3 is CASSLEPGGKLFF. CDR3 DNA: TGTGCCAGCAGCTTAGAACCGGGAGGAAAACTGTTTTTT. This rearrangement joins TRBV7-2 to TRBJ1-4, with unresolved D. The CDR3 is 13 residues long. With 1 base removed from V and 10 bases from J, the gap between germline ends came to 10 bases. Looked up from germline, CDR1 is SGHTA and CDR2 is FQGNSA. The variable domain in full, completed from reference TRBV7-2 and TRBJ1-4, reads GAGVSQSPSNKVTEKGKDVELRCDPISGHTALYWYRQSLGQGLEFLIYFQGNSAPDKSGLPSDRFSAERTGGSVSTLTIQRTQQEDSAVYLCASSLEPGGKLFFGSGTQLSVL.

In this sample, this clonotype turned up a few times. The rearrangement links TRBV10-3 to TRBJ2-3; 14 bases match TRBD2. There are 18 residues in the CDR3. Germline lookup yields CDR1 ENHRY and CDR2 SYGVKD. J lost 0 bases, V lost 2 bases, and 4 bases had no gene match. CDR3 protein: CAISEGTSGGISTDTQYF. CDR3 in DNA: TGTGCCATCAGTGAGGGGACTAGCGGGGGAATTAGCACAGATACGCAGTATTTT.

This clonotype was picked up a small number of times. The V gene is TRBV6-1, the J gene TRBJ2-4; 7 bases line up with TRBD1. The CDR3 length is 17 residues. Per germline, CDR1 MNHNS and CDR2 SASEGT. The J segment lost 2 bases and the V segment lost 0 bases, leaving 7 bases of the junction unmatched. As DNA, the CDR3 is TGTGCCAGCAGTGAAGCGACAGGGACCGGAACCAAAAACATTCAGTACTTC. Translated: CASSEATGTGTKNIQYF.

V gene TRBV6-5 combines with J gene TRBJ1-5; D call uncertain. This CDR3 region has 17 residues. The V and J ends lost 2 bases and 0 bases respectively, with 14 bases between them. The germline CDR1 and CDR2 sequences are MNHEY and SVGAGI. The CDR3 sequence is CASSYAPKPYSNQPQHF. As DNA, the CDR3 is TGTGCCAGCAGTTACGCCCCAAAACCATATAGCAATCAGCCCCAGCATTTT.

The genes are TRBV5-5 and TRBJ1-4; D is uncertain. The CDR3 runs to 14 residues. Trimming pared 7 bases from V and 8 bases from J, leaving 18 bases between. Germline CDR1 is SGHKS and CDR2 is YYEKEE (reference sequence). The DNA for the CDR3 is TGTGCCAGCTCCTTGATGGCAGCCGGGGAAAAACTGTTTTTT. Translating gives CASSLMAAGEKLFF.

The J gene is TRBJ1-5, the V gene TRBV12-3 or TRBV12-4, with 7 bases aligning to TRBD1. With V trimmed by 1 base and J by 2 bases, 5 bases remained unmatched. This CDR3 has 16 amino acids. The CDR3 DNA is TGTGCCAGCAGTTTAGGGCAGGGGGTGGGCAATCAGCCCCAGCATTTT. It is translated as CASSLGQGVGNQPQHF.